The 6 T cell receptor beta chains given below trace back to one sample, sequenced in a study of blood T cell repertoires in COVID-19. The repertoire was sequenced with immunoSEQ multiplex PCR; TCRdb's copy has only in-frame clones and lacks some. The sample lists about 110,000 clones, around 81% seen once, with approximately 4.1% in the top ten. The sample consisted of peripheral blood. The receptors here all came from a woman aged 70-85 years with acute or convalescent COVID-19.

This clone has just a few counts. The gene calls are TRBV29-1 and TRBJ2-2; 12 bases agree with TRBD2. The junction had 5 bases not matched to a gene; V was cut back by 8 bases and J by 1 base. CDR1 is SQVTM, CDR2 ANQGSEA, per germline. CDR3 length equals 15 residues. This chain's CDR3 is CSIKTSGGNTGELFF. CDR3 nucleotides: TGCAGCATTAAGACTAGCGGGGGGAACACCGGGGAGCTGTTTTTT.

This rearrangement joins TRBV2 to TRBJ2-3; TRBD2 matches at 9 bases. Germline CDR1 SNHLY, CDR2 FYNNEI. V lost 2 bases, J lost 3 bases, and 12 bases stayed unmatched. The length of the CDR3 is 18 residues. The CDR3 spells CASSESPGGGAGTDTQYF. As DNA, the CDR3 is TGTGCCAGCAGTGAAAGTCCTGGCGGGGGGGCCGGGACAGATACGCAGTATTTT.

The rearrangement joins TRBV3-1 (or the pseudogene TRBV3-2) to TRBJ1-5; TRBD1 matches 8 bases. Unmatched junction bases numbered 4, after V lost 2 bases and J lost 7 bases. Germline V gene data show CDR1 as LGHDT and CDR2 as YNNKEL (reference sequence). The CDR3 covers 14 residues. CDR3 protein: CASSQPGDRQPQHF. CDR3 in DNA: TGTGCCAGCAGCCAACCAGGGGACAGGCAGCCCCAGCATTTT.

V gene TRBV2 combines with J gene TRBJ2-3; 9 bases are shared with TRBD2. Germline V gene lookup returns CDR1 SNHLY and CDR2 FYNNEI. The junction had 7 bases not matched to a gene; V was cut back by 8 bases and J by 1 base. The CDR3 runs 15 residues. CDR3 protein: CASGSGRIRTDTQYF. Here the CDR3 DNA reads TGTGCCAGCGGTAGCGGGAGAATCCGCACAGATACGCAGTATTTT.

The rearrangement uses TRBV27 and TRBJ1-1; 7 positions match TRBD1. V shed 3 bases, J shed 1 base, and the junction held 8 bases outside the gene matches. CDR1 and CDR2 (germline): MNHEY, SMNVEV (reference sequence). This CDR3 spans 16 amino acids. CDR3 region: CASSFSGRGTNTEAFF. CDR3 DNA: TGTGCCAGCAGTTTCAGCGGCAGGGGGACGAACACTGAAGCTTTCTTT.

The V call is TRBV18, the J call TRBJ1-2; D unclear. Trimming cost V 3 bases and J 3 bases, with 8 bases left between them. The CDR3 extends over 13 amino acids. The germline V gene has CDR1 KGHSH and CDR2 LQKENI. In DNA form, the CDR3 reads TGTGCCAGCTCACCCAGTGAAGACTATGGCTACACCTTC. It yields the protein CASSPSEDYGYTF.